The 3 T cell receptor beta chains below were found in one sample sequenced in a study of blood T cell repertoires in COVID-19. The repertoire was sequenced with immunoSEQ multiplex PCR; TCRdb's copy has only in-frame clones and lacks some. The sample lists about 340,000 clones; approximately 82% were seen once. What was sequenced was peripheral blood. The receptors come from a man aged 25 to 40 with active or convalescent COVID-19.

This clone was counted once. This sequence joins TRBV6-2 or TRBV6-3 and TRBJ2-7; 13 bases are shared with TRBD2. J gave up 0 bases and V 5 bases, and 10 bases lay outside the gene matches. Germline values: CDR1 MNHEY, CDR2 SVGEGT. This CDR3 region has 18 residues. CDR3 region: CASSREFWTSGSSYEQYF. CDR3 nucleotide sequence: TGTGCCAGCAGTCGCGAGTTCTGGACTAGCGGGAGCTCCTACGAGCAGTACTTC.

The rearrangement uses TRBV28 and TRBJ1-1, with 9 bases that match TRBD1. The germline CDR1 and CDR2 sequences are MDHEN and SYDVKM. With 7 bases clipped from V and 1 base from J, the junction kept 7 bases outside the gene matches. This CDR3 has 15 residues. CDR3 in amino acids: CASTYRGRGNTEAFF. DNA of the CDR3: TGTGCCAGCACTTACAGGGGGCGGGGGAACACTGAAGCTTTCTTT.

The chain joins TRBV4-1 to TRBJ1-6; weak D call: TRBD1 (6 bases). The V and J ends lost 1 base and 7 bases respectively, with 14 bases between them. The CDR3 is 16 residues long. CDR1 is MGHRA, CDR2 YSYEKL, per germline. The CDR3 coding sequence is TGCGCCAGCAGCCAAGTGATTGGACAGAGAAATTCACCCCTCCACTTT. Protein sequence: CASSQVIGQRNSPLHF.